Below are 9 T cell receptor beta chains sequenced from a single sample in a study of post-analysis software for immune sequencing data. The antigens for these receptors are not known. Whole-study findings and limits: Comparison of patients with controls showed about 5 TRBV segments more frequent in patients, TRBV5-6, TRBV5-1 and TRBV20-1 among them.

cDNA libraries for TCR beta contained unique molecular identifiers. TCRdb ran MiXCR on the PCR reads and lists one entry per CDR3 protein. This table holds about 770,000 distinct CDR3 sequences, around 45% found once. Material for sequencing was blood. The receptors shown here come from a girl between 10 and 17 years old with multiple sclerosis.

This clonotype was recorded a few times. The chain links TRBV12-3 or TRBV12-4 to TRBJ2-5, with D perhaps TRBD2 (6 bases). Near its end, the DNA agrees better with TRBJ2-7, so the J call may be wrong. CDR3 size: 18 residues. The CDR3 spells CASSLTGRWGTYPNEQYF. CDR3 nucleotide sequence: TGTGCCAGCAGTTTAACAGGTCGGTGGGGGACTTACCCCAACGAGCAGTACTTC.

A few counts support this clonotype. J is TRBJ1-2 and V is TRBV6-1; no clear D. Germline values: CDR1 MNHNS, CDR2 SASEGT. Trimming removed 1 base at V and 2 bases at J, with 5 bases between. The CDR3 totals 13 residues. The CDR3 sequence is CASSEGGNYGYTF. The CDR3 DNA reads as TGTGCCAGCAGTGAAGGGGGAAACTATGGCTACACCTTC.

This sequence joins TRBV7-9 and TRBJ2-1, with 7 bases matching TRBD2. Trimming removed 5 bases from V and 3 bases from J; junction bases left unmatched: 4. CDR3 length: 14 residues. Germline CDR1 reads SEHNR; CDR2 reads FQNEAQ (reference sequence). The CDR3 coding sequence is TGTGCCAGCAGCCACGGACTAGTCTACAATGAGCAGTTCTTC. This codes for CASSHGLVYNEQFF.

The chain joins TRBV6-5 to TRBJ1-2; TRBD1 aligns across 9 bases. This CDR3 is 13 amino acids long. The V segment lost 0 bases and the J segment 12 bases; nucleotides outside the gene matches: 5. Germline assignment: CDR1 MNHEY and CDR2 SVGAGI. The CDR3 region has the DNA TGTGCCAGCAGTTACTCAGGGGACAGGGTCCACACCTTC. This sequence encodes CASSYSGDRVHTF.

This clonotype was counted a few times. The chain has TRBV12-3 or TRBV12-4 and TRBJ2-1; tentatively, D is TRBD1 (6 bases). This CDR3 region has 11 residues. Trimming stripped 10 bases from V and 8 bases from J, with 12 bases between. CDR3 bases: TGTGCCATCCGGTGGGGGCATGAGCAGTTCTTC. Its protein product is CAIRWGHEQFF.

As DNA, the CDR3 is TGTGCCAGCAACCACCGAGGGGATGCCAAAAACATTCAGTACTTC. It yields the protein CASNHRGDAKNIQYF. This chain uses TRBV7-2 with TRBJ2-4; either TRBD1 or TRBD2 may fit D (5 bases each). The CDR3 is 15 residues long. CDR1 and CDR2 (germline): SGHTA, FQGNSA. V lost 7 bases, J lost 1 base, and 14 bases lay in between.

This clonotype was detected a few times. This rearrangement joins TRBV6-5 to TRBJ2-4; 14 nucleotides match TRBD2. In germline, CDR1 is MNHEY, CDR2 SVGAGI. This CDR3 has 19 residues. V gave up 2 bases and J gave up 7 bases; unmatched junction bases: 13. The CDR3 nucleotides are TGTGCCAGCAGTTACCTACCGCCGGGACTAGCGGGAGTAGATAACATTCAGTACTTC. Translated, it gives CASSYLPPGLAGVDNIQYF.

A few counts support this clonotype. The chain links TRBV28 to TRBJ2-4, with TRBD2 identical over 9 bases. Matching the DNA end better, TRBJ2-5 makes the J call doubtful. Germline CDR1 and CDR2: MDHEN and SYDVKM. This CDR3 contains 15 residues. CDR3 amino acids: CASSLVGGRAETQYF. The CDR3 region has the DNA TGTGCCAGCAGTTTAGTAGGCGGGAGGGCGGAGACCCAGTACTTC.

The chain couples TRBV5-1 to TRBJ1-1; weak D call: TRBD1 (6 bases). CDR1 and CDR2 (germline): SGHRS, YFSETQ. Trimming pared 3 bases from V and 0 bases from J, leaving 15 bases between. The CDR3 consists of 16 residues. The CDR3 DNA reads TGCGCCAGCAGCTGGGACCCACAGGGATTGAACACTGAAGCTTTCTTT. This gives the protein CASSWDPQGLNTEAFF.